Listed here are 10 T cell receptor beta chains from one sample, sequenced in a study of blood T cell repertoires in COVID-19. Profiled with immunoSEQ multiplex PCR; TCRdb holds only in-frame clones, not every one. The table shows 55,000 to 70,000 clones, with 90% to 95% occurring only once. Sequenced material: peripheral blood. The receptors were gathered from a middle-aged man with COVID-19, enrolled during active disease.

This chain joins TRBV4-1 and TRBJ2-7; 8 bases are shared with TRBD1. Germline V CDR1 and CDR2: MGHRA, YSYEKL. The V gene end was trimmed by 6 bases and the J gene end by 3 bases; junction bases not matched to a gene: 7. This CDR3 has 14 residues. CDR3 sequence: CASSHTGQGYEQYF. DNA for the CDR3: TGCGCCAGCAGTCACACCGGACAGGGCTACGAGCAGTACTTC.

The V gene is TRBV12-3 or TRBV12-4, the J gene TRBJ2-5, with unresolved D. The CDR3 is 13 residues long. Trimming took off 3 bases at V and 0 bases at J, with 5 bases between the two ends. The CDR3 DNA reads as TGTGCCAGCAGTTTGGGCCACCAAGAGACCCAGTACTTC. Translation gives CASSLGHQETQYF.

The gene calls are TRBV19 and TRBJ2-7; 10 nucleotides agree with TRBD1. Germline V gives CDR1 LNHDA, CDR2 SQIVND (reference sequence). This CDR3 is built from 16 residues. The junction had 7 bases not matched to a gene; V was cut back by 0 bases and J by 5 bases. CDR3 residues: CASSIDLGQGTNEQYF. The CDR3 bases are TGTGCCAGTAGTATAGATCTGGGACAGGGGACCAACGAGCAGTACTTC.

The rearrangement uses TRBV5-1 and TRBJ2-3, with 12 positions matching TRBD2. Germline assignment: CDR1 SGHRS and CDR2 YFSETQ. This CDR3 contains 14 residues. Losses at the gene ends were 2 bases for V and 6 bases for J; bases not matched to a gene: 1. Here the CDR3 DNA reads TGCGCCAGCAGCTTAGGGACTAGCGGGGATACGCAGTATTTT. Translation gives CASSLGTSGDTQYF.

The chain joins TRBV7-3 to TRBJ2-2; D is undetermined. V gave up 4 bases and J gave up 3 bases, with 9 bases separating them. Germline loops: CDR1 SGHTA, CDR2 FQGTGA. CDR3 length: 14 residues. The CDR3 nucleotides are TGTGCCAGCAGCTGGGCTGGGTACACCGGGGAGCTGTTTTTT. It yields the protein CASSWAGYTGELFF.

This chain connects TRBV6-5 to TRBJ1-1, with 7 nucleotides matching TRBD1. The V gene end was trimmed by 10 bases and the J gene end by 3 bases; junction bases not matched to a gene: 11. This CDR3 is 14 amino acids long. Germline V gives CDR1 MNHEY, CDR2 SVGAGI. The CDR3 bases are TGTGCCACCTCTTTTGGGGACAGCCACACTGAAGCTTTCTTT. It translates to CATSFGDSHTEAFF.

This sequence joins TRBV15 and TRBJ2-2; the D is unclear. The CDR3 spans 12 residues. Per germline, CDR1 LNHNV and CDR2 YYDKDF (reference sequence). V was shortened by 6 bases and J by 6 bases, with 8 bases between the two germline ends. CDR3 in DNA: TGTGCCACCAGTTCTAGACCCGGGGAGCTGTTTTTT. This codes for CATSSRPGELFF. The entire variable domain, with the rest obtained from reference TRBV15 and TRBJ2-2, is as follows: DAMVIQNPRYQVTQFGKPVTLSCSQTLNHNVMYWYQQKSSQAPKLLFHYYDKDFNNEADTPDNFQSRRPNTSFCFLDIRSPGLGDTAMYLCATSSRPGELFFGEGSRLTVL.

The chain has TRBV27 and TRBJ2-5; 10 bases fit TRBD1. CDR1 and CDR2 (germline): MNHEY, SMNVEV (reference sequence). With 6 bases clipped from V and 2 bases from J, the junction kept 12 bases outside the gene matches. The CDR3 has 17 residues. CDR3 residues: CASSTSVGTGDQETQYF. CDR3 bases: TGTGCCAGCAGCACCTCGGTTGGGACAGGGGATCAAGAGACCCAGTACTTC.

The CDR3 reads CASSVSGGLTGELFF. The CDR3 nucleotides are TGTGCCAGCTCCGTCAGCGGGGGGTTAACCGGGGAGCTGTTTTTT. This chain uses TRBV6-5 with TRBJ2-2, with TRBD2 identical over 9 bases. CDR3 length: 15 amino acids. In germline, CDR1 is MNHEY, CDR2 SVGAGI. Losses at the gene ends were 8 bases for V and 5 bases for J; bases not matched to a gene: 9.

The chain links TRBV11-2 to TRBJ1-1; D is unclear. Germline V gene data show CDR1 as SGHAT and CDR2 as FQNNGV. With 7 bases removed from V and 0 bases from J, the gap between germline ends came to 15 bases. The CDR3 covers 15 residues. CDR3 amino acids: CASKRDGYMNTEAFF. CDR3 nucleotides: TGTGCCAGCAAACGGGATGGGTACATGAACACTGAAGCTTTCTTT. Drawing the rest from reference TRBV11-2 and TRBJ1-1, the complete variable domain is EAGVAQSPRYKIIEKRQSVAFWCNPISGHATLYWYQQILGQGPKLLIQFQNNGVVDDSQLPKDRFSAERLKGVDSTLKIQPAKLEDSAVYLCASKRDGYMNTEAFFGQGTRLTVV.